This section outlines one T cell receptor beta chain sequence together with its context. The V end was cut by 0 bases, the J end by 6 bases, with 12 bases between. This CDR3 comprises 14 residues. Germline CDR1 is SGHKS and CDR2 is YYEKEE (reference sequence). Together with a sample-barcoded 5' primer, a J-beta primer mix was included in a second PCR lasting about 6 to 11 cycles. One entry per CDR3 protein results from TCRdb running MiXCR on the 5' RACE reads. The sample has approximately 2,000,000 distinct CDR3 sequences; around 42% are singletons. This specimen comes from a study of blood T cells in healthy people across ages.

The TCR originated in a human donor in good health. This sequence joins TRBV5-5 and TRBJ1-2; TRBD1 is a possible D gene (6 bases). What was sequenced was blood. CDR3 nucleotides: TGTGCCAGCAGCTTGGTGGCAGGGGTGGATGGCTACACCTTC. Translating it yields CASSLVAGVDGYTF.